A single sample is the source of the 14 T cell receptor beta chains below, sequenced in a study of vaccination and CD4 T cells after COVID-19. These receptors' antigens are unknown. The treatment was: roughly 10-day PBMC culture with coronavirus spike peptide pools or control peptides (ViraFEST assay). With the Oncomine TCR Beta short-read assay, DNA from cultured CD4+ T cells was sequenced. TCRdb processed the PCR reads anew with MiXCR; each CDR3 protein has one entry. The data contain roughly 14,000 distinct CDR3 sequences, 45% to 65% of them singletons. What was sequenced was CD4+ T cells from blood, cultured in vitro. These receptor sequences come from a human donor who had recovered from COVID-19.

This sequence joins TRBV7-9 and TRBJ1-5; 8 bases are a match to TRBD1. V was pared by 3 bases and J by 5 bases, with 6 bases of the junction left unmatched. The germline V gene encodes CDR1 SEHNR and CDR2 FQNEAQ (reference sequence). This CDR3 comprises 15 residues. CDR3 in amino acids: CASSFEGQGYQPQHF. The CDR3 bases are TGTGCCAGCAGCTTTGAAGGACAGGGATATCAGCCCCAGCATTTT. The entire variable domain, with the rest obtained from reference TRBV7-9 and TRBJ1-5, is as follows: DTGVSQNPRHKITKRGQNVTFRCDPISEHNRLYWYRQTLGQGPEFLTYFQNEAQLEKSRLLSDRFSAERPKGSFSTLEIQRTEQGDSAMYLCASSFEGQGYQPQHFGDGTRLSIL.

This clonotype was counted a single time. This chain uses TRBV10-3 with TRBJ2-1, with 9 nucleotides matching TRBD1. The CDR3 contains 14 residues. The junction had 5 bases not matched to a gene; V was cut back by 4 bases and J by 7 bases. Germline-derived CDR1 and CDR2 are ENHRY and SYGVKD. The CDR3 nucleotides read TGTGCCATCAGTGTGGACAGGGGTAGGAATGAGCAGTTCTTC. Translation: CAISVDRGRNEQFF.

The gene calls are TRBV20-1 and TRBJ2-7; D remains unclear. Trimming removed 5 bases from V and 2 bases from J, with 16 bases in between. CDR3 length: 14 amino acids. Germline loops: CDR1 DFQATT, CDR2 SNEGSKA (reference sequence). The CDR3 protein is CSASRPVGAYEQYF. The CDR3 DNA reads TGCAGTGCTTCCCGGCCTGTCGGAGCCTACGAGCAGTACTTC.

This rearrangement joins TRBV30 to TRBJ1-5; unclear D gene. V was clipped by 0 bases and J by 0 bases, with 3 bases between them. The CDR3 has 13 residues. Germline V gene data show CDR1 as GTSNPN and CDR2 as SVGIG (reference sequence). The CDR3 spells CAWSVDSNQPQHF. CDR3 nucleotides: TGTGCCTGGAGTGTAGATAGCAATCAGCCCCAGCATTTT.

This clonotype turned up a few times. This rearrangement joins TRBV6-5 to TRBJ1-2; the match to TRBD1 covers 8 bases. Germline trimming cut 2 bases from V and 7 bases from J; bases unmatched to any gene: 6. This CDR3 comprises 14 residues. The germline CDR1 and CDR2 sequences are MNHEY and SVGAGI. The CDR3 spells CASSYGPTGVGYTF. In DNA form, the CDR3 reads TGTGCCAGCAGTTACGGGCCGACAGGGGTTGGCTACACCTTC.

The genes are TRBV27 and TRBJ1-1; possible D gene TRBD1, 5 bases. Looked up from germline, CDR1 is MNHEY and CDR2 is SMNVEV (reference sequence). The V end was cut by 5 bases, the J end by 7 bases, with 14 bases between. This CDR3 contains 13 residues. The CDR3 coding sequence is TGTGCCAGCAGTCTCAGGGACGGGCTTGAAGCTTTCTTT. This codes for CASSLRDGLEAFF.

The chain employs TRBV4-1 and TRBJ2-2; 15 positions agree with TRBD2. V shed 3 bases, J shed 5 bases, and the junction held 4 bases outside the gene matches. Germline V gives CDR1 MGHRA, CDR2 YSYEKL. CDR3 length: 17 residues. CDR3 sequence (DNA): TGCGCCAGCAGCCAGGGACTAGCGGGAGGAAGGACCGGGGAGCTGTTTTTT. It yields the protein CASSQGLAGGRTGELFF.

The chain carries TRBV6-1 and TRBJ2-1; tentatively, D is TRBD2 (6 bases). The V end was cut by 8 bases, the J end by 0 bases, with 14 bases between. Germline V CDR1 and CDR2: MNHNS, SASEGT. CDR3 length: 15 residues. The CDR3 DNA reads TGTGCCAGCTGTAGCCTAGCGCTCTCCTACAATGAGCAGTTCTTC. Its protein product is CASCSLALSYNEQFF.

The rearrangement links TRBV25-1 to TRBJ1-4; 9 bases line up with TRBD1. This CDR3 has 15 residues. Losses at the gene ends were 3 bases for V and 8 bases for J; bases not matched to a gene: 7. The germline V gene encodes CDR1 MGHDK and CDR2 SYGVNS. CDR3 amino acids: CASSDGTGWAEKLFF. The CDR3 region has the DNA TGTGCCAGCAGTGACGGGACAGGGTGGGCCGAAAAACTGTTTTTT.

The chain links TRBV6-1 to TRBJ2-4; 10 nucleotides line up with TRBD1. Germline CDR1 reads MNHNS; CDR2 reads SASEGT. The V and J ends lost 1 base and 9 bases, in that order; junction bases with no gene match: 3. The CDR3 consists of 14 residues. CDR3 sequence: CASSEGTGGTIQYF. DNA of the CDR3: TGTGCCAGCAGTGAAGGGACAGGGGGTACCATTCAGTACTTC.

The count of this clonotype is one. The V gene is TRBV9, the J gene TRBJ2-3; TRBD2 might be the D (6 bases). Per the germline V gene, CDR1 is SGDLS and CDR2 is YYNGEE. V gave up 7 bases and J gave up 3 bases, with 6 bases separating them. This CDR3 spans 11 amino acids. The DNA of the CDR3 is TGTGCCAGCGGGGGGACAGATACGCAGTATTTT. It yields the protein CASGGTDTQYF. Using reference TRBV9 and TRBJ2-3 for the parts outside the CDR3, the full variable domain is DSGVTQTPKHLITATGQRVTLRCSPRSGDLSVYWYQQSLDQGLQFLIQYYNGEERAKGNILERFSAQQFPDLHSELNLSSLELGDSALYFCASGGTDTQYFGPGTRLTVL.

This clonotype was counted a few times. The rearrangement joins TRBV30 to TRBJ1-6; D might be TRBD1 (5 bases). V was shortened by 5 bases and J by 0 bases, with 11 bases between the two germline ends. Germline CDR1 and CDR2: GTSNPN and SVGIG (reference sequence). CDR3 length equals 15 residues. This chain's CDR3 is CAWGGESSYNSPLHF. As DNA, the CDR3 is TGTGCCTGGGGGGGTGAGAGCTCCTATAATTCACCCCTCCACTTT.

DNA for the CDR3: TGTGCCAGCAGCTTGACGGGGGGGGAAGCTTTCTTT. It translates to CASSLTGGEAFF. The chain combines TRBV5-4 with TRBJ1-1; a weak D match, TRBD1 (5 bases). Trimming pared 1 base from V and 8 bases from J, leaving 9 bases between. Germline CDR1 reads SGHNT; CDR2 reads YYREEE (reference sequence). The CDR3 extends over 12 amino acids.

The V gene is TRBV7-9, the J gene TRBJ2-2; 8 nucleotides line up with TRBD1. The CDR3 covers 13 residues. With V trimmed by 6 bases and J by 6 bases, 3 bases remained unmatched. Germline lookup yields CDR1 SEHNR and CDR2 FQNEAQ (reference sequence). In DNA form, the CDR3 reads TGTGCCAGCAGGCTACAGGGGGCCGGGGAGCTGTTTTTT. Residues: CASRLQGAGELFF.